This T cell receptor beta chain was captured by sequencing in a study of T cells in localized non-small cell lung cancer. For this clone: Its target is not known.

V shed 3 bases and J shed 3 bases, with 11 bases lying between them. The CDR3 length is 14 residues. Germline loops: CDR1 ENHRY, CDR2 SYGVKD. Assay used: immunoSEQ multiplex PCR; TCRdb lists only in-frame clones, some missing. The repertoire holds around 20,000 clones, with roughly nine tenths as singletons. Overall study results and limits: Longer overall survival associated with higher blood T cell density; shorter survival with higher adjacent-lung clonality.

The TCR originated in a woman aged 35 to 70 with stage I lung adenocarcinoma. V usage is TRBV10-3 and J usage is TRBJ1-1, with D perhaps matching TRBD1 (6 bases). Sequenced here: peripheral blood, sampled before any cancer treatment. CDR3 DNA sequence: TGTGCCATCAGTGAAGGGGGGTGGGACACTGAAGCTTTCTTT. It specifies CAISEGGWDTEAFF.